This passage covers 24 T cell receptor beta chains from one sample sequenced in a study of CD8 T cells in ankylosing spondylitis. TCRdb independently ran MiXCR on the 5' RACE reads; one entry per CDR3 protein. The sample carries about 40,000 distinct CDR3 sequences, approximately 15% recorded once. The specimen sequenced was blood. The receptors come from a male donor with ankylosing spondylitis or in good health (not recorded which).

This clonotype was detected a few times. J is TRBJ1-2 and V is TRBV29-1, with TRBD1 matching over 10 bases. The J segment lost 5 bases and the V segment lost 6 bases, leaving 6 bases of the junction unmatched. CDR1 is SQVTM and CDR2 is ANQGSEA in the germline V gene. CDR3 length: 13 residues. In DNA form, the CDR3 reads TGCAGCGTGCGGGACAGGGGTTCGTATGGCTACACCTTC. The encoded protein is CSVRDRGSYGYTF.

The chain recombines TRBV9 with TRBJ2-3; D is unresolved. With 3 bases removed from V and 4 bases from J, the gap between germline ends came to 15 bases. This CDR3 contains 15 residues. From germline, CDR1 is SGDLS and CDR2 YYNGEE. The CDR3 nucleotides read TGTGCCAGCAGCGCCGTGGCCGGAGTCGCAGATACGCAGTATTTT. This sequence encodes CASSAVAGVADTQYF.

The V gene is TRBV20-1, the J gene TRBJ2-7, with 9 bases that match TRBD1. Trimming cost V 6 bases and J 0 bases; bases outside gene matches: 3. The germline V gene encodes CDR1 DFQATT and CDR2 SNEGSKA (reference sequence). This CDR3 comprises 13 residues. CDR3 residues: CSAGQGLSYEQYF. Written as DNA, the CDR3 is TGCAGTGCGGGACAGGGACTCTCCTACGAGCAGTACTTC.

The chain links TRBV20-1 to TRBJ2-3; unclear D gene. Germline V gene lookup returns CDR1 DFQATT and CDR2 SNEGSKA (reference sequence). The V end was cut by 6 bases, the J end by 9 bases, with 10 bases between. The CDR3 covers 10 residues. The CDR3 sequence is CSAHKLTQYF. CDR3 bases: TGCAGTGCCCACAAGTTAACGCAGTATTTT.

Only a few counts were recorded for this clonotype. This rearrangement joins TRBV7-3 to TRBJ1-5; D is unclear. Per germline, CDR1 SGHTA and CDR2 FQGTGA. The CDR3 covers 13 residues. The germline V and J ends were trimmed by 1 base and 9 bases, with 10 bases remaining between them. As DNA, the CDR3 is TGTGCCAGCAGCTTAATTCCGCTCGGGCCCCAGCATTTT. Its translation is CASSLIPLGPQHF.

CDR3 amino acids: CASRSGHGLFEQYF. DNA for the CDR3: TGTGCCAGCAGATCGGGACACGGGTTGTTCGAGCAGTACTTC. This rearrangement joins TRBV28 to TRBJ2-7; the D gene is possibly TRBD1 (6 bases). The CDR3 consists of 14 residues. Germline loops: CDR1 MDHEN, CDR2 SYDVKM. V dropped 6 bases and J dropped 6 bases, with 18 bases sitting between them.

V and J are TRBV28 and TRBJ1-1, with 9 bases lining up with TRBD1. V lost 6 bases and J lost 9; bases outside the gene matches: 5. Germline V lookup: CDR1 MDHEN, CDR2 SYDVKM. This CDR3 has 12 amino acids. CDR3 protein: CASRETGGKAFF. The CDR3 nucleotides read TGTGCCAGCAGGGAGACAGGGGGTAAAGCTTTCTTT.

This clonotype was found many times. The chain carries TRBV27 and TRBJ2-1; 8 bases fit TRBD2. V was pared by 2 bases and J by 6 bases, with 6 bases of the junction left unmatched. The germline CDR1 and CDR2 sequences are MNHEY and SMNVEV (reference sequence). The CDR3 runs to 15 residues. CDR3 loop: CASSLPGGPSNEQFF. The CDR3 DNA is TGTGCCAGCAGTTTACCGGGGGGGCCTAGCAATGAGCAGTTCTTC.

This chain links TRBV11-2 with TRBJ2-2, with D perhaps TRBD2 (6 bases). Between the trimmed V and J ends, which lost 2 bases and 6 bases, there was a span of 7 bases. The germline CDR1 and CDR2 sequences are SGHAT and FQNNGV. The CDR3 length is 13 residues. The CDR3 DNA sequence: TGTGCCAGCAGCTTATTAGCGGCCGGGGAGCTGTTTTTT. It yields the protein CASSLLAAGELFF.

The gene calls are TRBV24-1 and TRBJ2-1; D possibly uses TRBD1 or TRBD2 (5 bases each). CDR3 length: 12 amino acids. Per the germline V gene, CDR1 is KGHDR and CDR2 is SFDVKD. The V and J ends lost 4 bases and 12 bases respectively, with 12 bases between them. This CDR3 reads CATSEDWGWQFF. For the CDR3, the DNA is TGTGCCACCAGTGAGGACTGGGGCTGGCAGTTCTTC.

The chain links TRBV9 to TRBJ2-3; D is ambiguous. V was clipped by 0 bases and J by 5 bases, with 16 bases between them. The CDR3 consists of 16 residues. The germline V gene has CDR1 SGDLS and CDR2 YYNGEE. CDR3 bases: TGTGCCAGCAGCGTAGGTTCCAGGTCGGTGGGAGATACGCAGTATTTT. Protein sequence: CASSVGSRSVGDTQYF.

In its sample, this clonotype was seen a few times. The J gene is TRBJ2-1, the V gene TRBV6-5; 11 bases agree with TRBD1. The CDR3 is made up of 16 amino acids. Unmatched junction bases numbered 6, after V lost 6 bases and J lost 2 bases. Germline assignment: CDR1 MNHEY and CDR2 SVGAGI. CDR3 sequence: CASRTGQGATYNEQFF. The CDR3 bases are TGTGCCAGCAGAACCGGACAGGGGGCGACCTACAATGAGCAGTTCTTC.

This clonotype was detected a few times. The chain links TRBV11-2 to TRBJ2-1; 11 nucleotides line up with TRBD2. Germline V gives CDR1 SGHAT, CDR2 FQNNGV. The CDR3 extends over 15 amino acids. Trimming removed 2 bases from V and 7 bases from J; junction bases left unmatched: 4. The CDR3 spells CASSLTSGSQNEQFF. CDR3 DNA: TGTGCCAGCAGCTTAACTAGCGGGAGTCAAAATGAGCAGTTCTTC. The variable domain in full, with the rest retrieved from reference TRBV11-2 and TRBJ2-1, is EAGVAQSPRYKIIEKRQSVAFWCNPISGHATLYWYQQILGQGPKLLIQFQNNGVVDDSQLPKDRFSAERLKGVDSTLKIQPAKLEDSAVYLCASSLTSGSQNEQFFGPGTRLTVL.

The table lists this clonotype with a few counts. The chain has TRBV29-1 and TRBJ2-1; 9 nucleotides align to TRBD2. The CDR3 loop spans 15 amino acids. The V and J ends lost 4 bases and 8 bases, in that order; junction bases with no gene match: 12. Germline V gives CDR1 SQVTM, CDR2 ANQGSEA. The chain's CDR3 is CSVGPGLAKGDEQFF. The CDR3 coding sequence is TGCAGCGTTGGCCCTGGACTAGCGAAGGGGGATGAGCAGTTCTTC.

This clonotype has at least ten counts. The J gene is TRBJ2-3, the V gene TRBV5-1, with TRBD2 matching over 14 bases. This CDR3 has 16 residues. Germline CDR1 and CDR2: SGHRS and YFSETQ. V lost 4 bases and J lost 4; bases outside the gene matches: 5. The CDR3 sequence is CASSPGLAGGADTQYF. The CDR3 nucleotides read TGCGCCAGCAGCCCAGGACTAGCGGGGGGAGCAGATACGCAGTATTTT.

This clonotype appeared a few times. CDR3 nucleotides: TGCGCCAGCAGCCCCCAGGAGCGCCGATACAATGAGCAGTTCTTC. Its translation: CASSPQERRYNEQFF. The genes are TRBV4-3 and TRBJ2-1; D ambiguous. CDR1 and CDR2 from the germline V gene are LGHNA and YSLEER. Trimming took 4 bases from V and 4 from J, leaving 14 bases between them. The CDR3 is 15 residues long.

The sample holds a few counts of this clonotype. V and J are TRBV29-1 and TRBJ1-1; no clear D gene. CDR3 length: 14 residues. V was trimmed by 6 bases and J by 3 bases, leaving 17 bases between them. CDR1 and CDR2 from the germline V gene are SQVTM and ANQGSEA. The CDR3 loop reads CSVAGGEYDTEAFF. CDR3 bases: TGCAGCGTCGCCGGTGGGGAGTACGACACTGAAGCTTTCTTT.

The CDR3 region is CASSQEAGRAETQYF. CDR3 coding DNA: TGCGCCAGCAGCCAAGAGGCAGGGAGGGCGGAGACCCAGTACTTC. The chain uses TRBV4-3 and TRBJ2-5, with 7 bases aligning to TRBD2. The V and J ends lost 0 bases and 5 bases, in that order; junction bases with no gene match: 6. This CDR3 has 15 residues. CDR1 is LGHNA, CDR2 YSLEER, per germline.

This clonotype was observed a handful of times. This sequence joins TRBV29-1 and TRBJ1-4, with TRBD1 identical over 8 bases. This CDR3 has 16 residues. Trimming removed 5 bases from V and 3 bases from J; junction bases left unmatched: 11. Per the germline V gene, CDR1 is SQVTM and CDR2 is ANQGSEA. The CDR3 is CSVRGTGSFANEKLFF. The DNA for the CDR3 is TGCAGCGTTAGAGGGACAGGATCTTTTGCTAATGAAAAACTGTTTTTT.

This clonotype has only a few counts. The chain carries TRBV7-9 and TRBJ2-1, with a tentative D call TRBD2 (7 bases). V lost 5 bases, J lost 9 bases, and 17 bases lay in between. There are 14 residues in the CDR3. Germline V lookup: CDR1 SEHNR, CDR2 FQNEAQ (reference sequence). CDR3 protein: CASSRGGRAVEQFF. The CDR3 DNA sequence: TGTGCCAGCAGCAGGGGGGGCCGGGCGGTTGAGCAGTTCTTC.

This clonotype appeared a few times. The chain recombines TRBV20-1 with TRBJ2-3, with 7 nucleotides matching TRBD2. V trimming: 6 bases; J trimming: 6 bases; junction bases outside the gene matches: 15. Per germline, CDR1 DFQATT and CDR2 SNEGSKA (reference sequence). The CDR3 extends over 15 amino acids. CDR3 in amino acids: CSALHEGAGKDTQYF. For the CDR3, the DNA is TGCAGTGCCTTGCATGAGGGAGCGGGGAAGGATACGCAGTATTTT.

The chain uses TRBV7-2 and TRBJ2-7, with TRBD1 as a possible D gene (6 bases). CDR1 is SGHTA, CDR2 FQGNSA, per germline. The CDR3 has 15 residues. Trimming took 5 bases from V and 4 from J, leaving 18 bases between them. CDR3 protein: CASSLQGGGSYEQYF. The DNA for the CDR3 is TGTGCCAGCAGCCTACAGGGTGGTGGGTCTTACGAGCAGTACTTC. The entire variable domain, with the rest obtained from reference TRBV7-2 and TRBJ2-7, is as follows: GAGVSQSPSNKVTEKGKDVELRCDPISGHTALYWYRQSLGQGLEFLIYFQGNSAPDKSGLPSDRFSAERTGGSVSTLTIQRTQQEDSAVYLCASSLQGGGSYEQYFGPGTRLTVT.

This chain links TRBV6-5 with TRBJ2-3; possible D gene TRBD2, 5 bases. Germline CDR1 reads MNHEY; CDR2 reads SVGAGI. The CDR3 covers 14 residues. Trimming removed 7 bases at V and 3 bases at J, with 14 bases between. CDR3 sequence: CASKLKSGTDTQYF. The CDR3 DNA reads TGTGCCAGCAAACTGAAGAGCGGAACAGATACGCAGTATTTT.

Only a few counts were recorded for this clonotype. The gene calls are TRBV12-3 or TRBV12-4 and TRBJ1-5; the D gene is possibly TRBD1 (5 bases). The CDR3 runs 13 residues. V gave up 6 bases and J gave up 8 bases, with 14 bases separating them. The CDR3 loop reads CASSPLRVEPQHF. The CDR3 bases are TGTGCCAGCAGCCCCCTCAGGGTTGAGCCCCAGCATTTT.